This TCR beta chain was recorded in a study of radiotherapy plus CTLA-4 blockade in lung cancer. Study observations and caveats: Blood-borne expansion of tumor-derived TCR clones followed radiotherapy plus ipilimumab. Early blood T cell clone dynamics, with interferon-beta, were reported to best predict response.

The CDR3 length is 13 residues. Germline V gene data show CDR1 as SNHLY and CDR2 as FYNNEI. The ends were cut back, 6 bases at V and 4 bases at J, with 7 bases in the middle. Focal radiation plus CTLA-4 blockade with ipilimumab was given to patients with chemo-refractory metastatic non-small-cell lung cancer. This clone has a handful of counts. Its antigen is as yet unknown. Assay: immunoSEQ multiplex PCR; the TCRdb copy retains only in-frame clones and omits some. The data show fewer than 95,000 clones, under 90% seen once. This chain connects TRBV2 to TRBJ1-6; tentatively, D is TRBD1 (6 bases). The starting material was peripheral blood, obtained from a patient treated with radiotherapy plus ipilimumab. The sequence came from a human donor with non-small cell lung cancer who had stable disease on radiotherapy plus ipilimumab. This CDR3 reads CASSTGYNSPLHF. DNA for the CDR3: TGTGCCAGCAGCACAGGGTATAATTCACCCCTCCACTTT.